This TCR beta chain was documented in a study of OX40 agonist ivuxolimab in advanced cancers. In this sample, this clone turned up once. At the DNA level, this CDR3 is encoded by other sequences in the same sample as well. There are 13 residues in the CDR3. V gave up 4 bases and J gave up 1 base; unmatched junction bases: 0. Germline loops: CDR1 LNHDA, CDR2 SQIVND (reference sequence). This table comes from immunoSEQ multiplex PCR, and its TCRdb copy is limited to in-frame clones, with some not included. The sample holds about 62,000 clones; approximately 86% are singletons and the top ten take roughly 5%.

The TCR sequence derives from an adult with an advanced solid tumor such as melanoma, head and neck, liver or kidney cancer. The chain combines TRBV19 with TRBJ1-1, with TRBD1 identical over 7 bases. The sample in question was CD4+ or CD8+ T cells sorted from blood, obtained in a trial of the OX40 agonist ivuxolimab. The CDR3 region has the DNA TGTGCCAGTAGTAGGACAGGGAACACTGAAGCTTTCTTT. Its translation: CASSRTGNTEAFF.